This TCR beta chain was recovered during a study of identical twins. Study-wide results and limits: Twins shared out-of-frame alpha sequences with excess low generation probability.

A word on this clonotype: Antigen unknown.

The germline gives CDR1 MDHEN, CDR2 SYDVKM. This CDR3 has 12 amino acids. The V end was cut by 10 bases, the J end by 1 base, with 7 bases between. From the 5' RACE reads, TCRdb called clonotypes with MiXCR, one entry per CDR3 protein. The sample consists of about 890,000 distinct CDR3 sequences, around 12% of them appearing once. These data were likewise used in another study, on yellow fever vaccine responses in identical twins. From that study: Reports say the vaccine T cell response in twins looked partly convergent and partly personalized.

V usage is TRBV28 and J usage is TRBJ2-2; unclear D gene. This receptor was taken from a woman aged 18 to 35 in good health. Sequenced material: PBMCs. CDR3 sequence: CATTQNTGELFF. The CDR3 coding sequence is TGTGCCACCACACAGAACACCGGGGAGCTGTTTTTT.